This note documents a single TCR beta chain sequence. In the original processing: Junction-only sequences without quality scores came from ImmunoSEQ, so filtering differed. Here immunoSEQ multiplex PCR was the method, and the copy in TCRdb shows in-frame clones only, minus some. That table is the source of V, J and clone size, and D and trimming were worked out from the DNA. The repertoire consists of about 680,000 clones, with around 74% occurring once and the leading ten covering over 1.5%. These data belong to a study of shared clonotypes between healthy human individuals. Trimming cost V 4 bases and J 7 bases; bases outside gene matches: 4. The CDR3 length is 12 residues. From germline, CDR1 is SGHTS and CDR2 YDEGEE.

This clonotype was sampled from a woman in her twenties or thirties in good health. The sequenced material came from memory CD4+ T cells sorted from blood. Regarding subset: CD45RA-negative fraction. The J gene is TRBJ2-7, the V gene TRBV5-8, with TRBD2 matching 8 bases. The CDR3 sequence: CASSLERGEQYF. CDR3 in DNA: TGTGCCAGCAGCCTTGAGCGGGGGGAGCAGTACTTC.